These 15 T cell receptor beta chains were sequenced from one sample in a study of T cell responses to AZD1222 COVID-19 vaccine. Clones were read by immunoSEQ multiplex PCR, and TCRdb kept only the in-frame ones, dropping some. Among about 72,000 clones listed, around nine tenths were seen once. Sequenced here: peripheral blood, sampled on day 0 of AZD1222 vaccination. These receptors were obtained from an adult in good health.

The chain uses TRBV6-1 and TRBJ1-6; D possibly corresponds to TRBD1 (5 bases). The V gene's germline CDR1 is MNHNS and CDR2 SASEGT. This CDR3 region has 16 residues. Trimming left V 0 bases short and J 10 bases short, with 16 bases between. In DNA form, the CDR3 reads TGTGCCAGCAGTGAAGCGTCCGTCCAGGGTGGGTCACCCCTCCACTTT. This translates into CASSEASVQGGSPLHF.

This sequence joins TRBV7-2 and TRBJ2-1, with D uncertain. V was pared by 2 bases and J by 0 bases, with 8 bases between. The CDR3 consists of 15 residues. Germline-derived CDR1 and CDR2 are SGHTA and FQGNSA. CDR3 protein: CASSLTSSSYNEQFF. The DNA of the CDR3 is TGTGCCAGCAGCTTAACCTCGAGCTCCTACAATGAGCAGTTCTTC.

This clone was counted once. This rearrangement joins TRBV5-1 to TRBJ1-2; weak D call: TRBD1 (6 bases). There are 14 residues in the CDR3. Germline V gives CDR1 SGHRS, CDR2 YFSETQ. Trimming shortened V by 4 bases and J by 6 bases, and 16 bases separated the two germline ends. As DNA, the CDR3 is TGCGCCAGCAGCCCGCAGGGGAACGTGGATGGCTACACCTTC. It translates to CASSPQGNVDGYTF.

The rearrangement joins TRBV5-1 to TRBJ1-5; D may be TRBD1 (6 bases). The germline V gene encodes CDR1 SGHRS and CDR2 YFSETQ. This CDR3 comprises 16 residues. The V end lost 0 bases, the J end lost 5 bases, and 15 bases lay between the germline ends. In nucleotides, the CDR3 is TGCGCCAGCAGCTTGGACCAGGGGCGCCTGGATCAGCCCCAGCATTTT. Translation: CASSLDQGRLDQPQHF. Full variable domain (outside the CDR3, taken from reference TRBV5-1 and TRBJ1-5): KAGVTQTPRYLIKTRGQQVTLSCSPISGHRSVSWYQQTPGQGLQFLFEYFSETQRNKGNFPGRFSGRQFSNSRSEMNVSTLELGDSALYLCASSLDQGRLDQPQHFGDGTRLSIL.

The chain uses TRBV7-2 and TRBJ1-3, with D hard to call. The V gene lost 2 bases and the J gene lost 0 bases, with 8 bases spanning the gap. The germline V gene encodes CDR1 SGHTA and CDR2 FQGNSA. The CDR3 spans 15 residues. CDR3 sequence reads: CASSLYLTSGNTIYF. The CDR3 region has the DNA TGTGCCAGCAGCTTATACTTGACCTCTGGAAACACCATATATTTT.

CDR3 nucleotides: TGTGCCAGCAGGGCCACATCGGGCTCCTACAATGAGCAGTTCTTC. Its protein product is CASRATSGSYNEQFF. The chain has TRBV2 and TRBJ2-1; no firm D call. The CDR3 is made up of 15 amino acids. Germline-derived CDR1 and CDR2 are SNHLY and FYNNEI. The V and J ends lost 6 bases and 0 bases respectively, with 12 bases between them.

CDR3 coding DNA: TGTGCCAGCAGCTTGCGACAGGGGGACTATGGCTACACCTTC. It is translated as CASSLRQGDYGYTF. The chain recombines TRBV7-8 with TRBJ1-2; 9 bases match TRBD1. The V gene end was trimmed by 3 bases and the J gene end by 3 bases; junction bases not matched to a gene: 2. CDR1 is SGHVS and CDR2 is FQNEAQ in the germline V gene. The CDR3 is made up of 14 amino acids.

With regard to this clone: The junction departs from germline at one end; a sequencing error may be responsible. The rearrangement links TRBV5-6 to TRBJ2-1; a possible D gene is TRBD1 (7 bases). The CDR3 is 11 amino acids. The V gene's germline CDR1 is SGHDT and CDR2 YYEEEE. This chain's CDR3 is CASSFRGAFIF. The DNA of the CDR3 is TGTGCCAGCAGCTTCAGGGGGGCTTTTATCTTC.

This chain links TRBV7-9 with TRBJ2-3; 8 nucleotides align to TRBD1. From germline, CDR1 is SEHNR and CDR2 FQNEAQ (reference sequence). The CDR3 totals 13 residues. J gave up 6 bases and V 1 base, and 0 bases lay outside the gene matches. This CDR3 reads CASSLDRGDTQYF. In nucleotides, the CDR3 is TGTGCCAGCAGCTTAGACAGGGGGGATACGCAGTATTTT.

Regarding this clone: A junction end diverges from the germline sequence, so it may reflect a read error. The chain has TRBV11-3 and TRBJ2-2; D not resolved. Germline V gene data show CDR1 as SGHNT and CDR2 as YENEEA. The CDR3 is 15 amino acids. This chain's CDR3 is CASSLNGGRTGELFF. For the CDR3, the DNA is TGTGCCAGCAGCTTAAATGGTGGGCGGACCGGAGAGCTGTTTTTT. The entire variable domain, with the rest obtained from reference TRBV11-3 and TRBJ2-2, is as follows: EAGVVQSPRYKIIEKKQPVAFWCNPISGHNTLYWYLQNLGQGPELLIRYENEEAVDDSQLPKDRFSAERLKGVDSTLKIQPAELGDSAVYLCASSLNGGRTGELFFGEGSRLTVL.

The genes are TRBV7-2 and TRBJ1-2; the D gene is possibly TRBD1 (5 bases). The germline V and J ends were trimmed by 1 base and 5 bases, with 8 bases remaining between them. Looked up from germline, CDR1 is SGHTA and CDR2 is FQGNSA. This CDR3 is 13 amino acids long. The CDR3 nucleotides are TGTGCCAGCAGCTTAGAGCCAGGGTATGGCTACACCTTC. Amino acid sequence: CASSLEPGYGYTF.

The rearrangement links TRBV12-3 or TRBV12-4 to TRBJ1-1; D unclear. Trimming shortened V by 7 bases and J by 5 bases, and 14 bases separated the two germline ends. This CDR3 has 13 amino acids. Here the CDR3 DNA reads TGTGCCAGCACCCTCTCGACGAGGACTGAAGCTTTCTTT. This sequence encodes CASTLSTRTEAFF.

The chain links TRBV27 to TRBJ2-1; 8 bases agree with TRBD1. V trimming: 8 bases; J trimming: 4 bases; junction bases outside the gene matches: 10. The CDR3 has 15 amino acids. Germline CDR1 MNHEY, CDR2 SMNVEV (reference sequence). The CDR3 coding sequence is TGTGCCAGCTTCAAGAGGGACAGGCTTTACAATGAGCAGTTCTTC. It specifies CASFKRDRLYNEQFF.

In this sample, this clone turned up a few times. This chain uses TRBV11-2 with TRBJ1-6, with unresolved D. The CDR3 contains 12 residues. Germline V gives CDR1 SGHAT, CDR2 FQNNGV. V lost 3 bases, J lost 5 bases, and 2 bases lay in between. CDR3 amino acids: CASSFNNSPLHF. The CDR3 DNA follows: TGTGCCAGCAGCTTCAATAATTCACCCCTCCACTTT. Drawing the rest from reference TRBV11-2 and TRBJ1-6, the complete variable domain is EAGVAQSPRYKIIEKRQSVAFWCNPISGHATLYWYQQILGQGPKLLIQFQNNGVVDDSQLPKDRFSAERLKGVDSTLKIQPAKLEDSAVYLCASSFNNSPLHFGNGTRLTVT.

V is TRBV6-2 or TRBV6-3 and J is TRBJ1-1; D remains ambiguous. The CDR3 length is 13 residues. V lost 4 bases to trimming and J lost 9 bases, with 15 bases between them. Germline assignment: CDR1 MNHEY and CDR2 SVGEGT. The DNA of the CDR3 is TGTGCCAGCAGTTGGCAGGAACGCTCACAAGCTTTCTTT. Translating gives CASSWQERSQAFF.